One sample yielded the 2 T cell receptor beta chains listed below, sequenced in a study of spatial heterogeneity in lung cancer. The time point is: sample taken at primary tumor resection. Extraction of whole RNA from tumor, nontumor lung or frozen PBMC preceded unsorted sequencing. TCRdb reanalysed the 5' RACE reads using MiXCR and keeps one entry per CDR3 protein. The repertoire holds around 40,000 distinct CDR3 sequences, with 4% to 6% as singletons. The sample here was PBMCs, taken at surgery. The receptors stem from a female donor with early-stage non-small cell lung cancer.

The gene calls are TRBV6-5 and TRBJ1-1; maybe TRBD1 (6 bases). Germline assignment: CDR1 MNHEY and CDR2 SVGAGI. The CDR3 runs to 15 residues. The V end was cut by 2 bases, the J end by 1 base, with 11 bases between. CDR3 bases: TGTGCCAGCAGTTACCGTGAGGGGGGGAACACTGAAGCTTTCTTT. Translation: CASSYREGGNTEAFF.

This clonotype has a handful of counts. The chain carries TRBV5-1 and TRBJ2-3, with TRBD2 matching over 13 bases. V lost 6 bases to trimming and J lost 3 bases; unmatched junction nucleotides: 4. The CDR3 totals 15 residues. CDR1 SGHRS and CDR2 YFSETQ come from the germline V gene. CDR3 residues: CASKGLAGATDTQYF. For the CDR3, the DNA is TGCGCCAGCAAAGGACTAGCGGGGGCAACAGATACGCAGTATTTT.